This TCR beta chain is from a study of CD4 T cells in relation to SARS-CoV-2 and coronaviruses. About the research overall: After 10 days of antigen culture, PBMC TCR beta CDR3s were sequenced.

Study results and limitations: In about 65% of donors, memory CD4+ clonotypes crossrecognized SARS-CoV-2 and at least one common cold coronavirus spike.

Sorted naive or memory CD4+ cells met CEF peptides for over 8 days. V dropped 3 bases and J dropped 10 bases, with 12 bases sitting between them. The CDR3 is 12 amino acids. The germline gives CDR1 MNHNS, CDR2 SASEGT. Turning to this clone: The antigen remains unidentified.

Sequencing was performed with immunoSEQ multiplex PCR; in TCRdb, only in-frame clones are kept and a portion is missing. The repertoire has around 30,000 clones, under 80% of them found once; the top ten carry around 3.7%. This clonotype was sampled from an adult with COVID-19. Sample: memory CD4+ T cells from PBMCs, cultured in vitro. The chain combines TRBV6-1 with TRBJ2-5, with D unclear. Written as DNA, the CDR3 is TGTGCCAGCAGTGATCCCCTCTGGCACCAGTACTTC. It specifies CASSDPLWHQYF.